The TCR beta chain under discussion was sequenced for a study of blood T cell repertoires in COVID-19. Study in general: Sample material is recorded as cDNA or gDNA derived from T cells, B-cell-depleted T cells, or PBMCs.

Participants were aged about 18 to 90 years, lived in under 30 US areas, and enrolled virtually. Assay used: immunoSEQ multiplex PCR; TCRdb lists only in-frame clones, some missing. Seen here are some 200,000 clones, 65% to 90% observed once, and the top ten hold roughly 5.2%. Looked up from germline, CDR1 is MNHEY and CDR2 is SVGAGI. The V end was cut by 0 bases, the J end by 7 bases, with 4 bases between. CDR3 size: 12 residues. The origin of this receptor is a woman aged 60-75 years with acute COVID-19. Sample: PBMCs or T cells enriched from blood (not recorded which). V usage is TRBV6-5 and J usage is TRBJ2-1; D remains unclear. CDR3 nucleotides: TGTGCCAGCAGTTACTCCAATAATGAGCAGTTCTTC. Residues: CASSYSNNEQFF.